This T cell receptor (beta chain) was captured by sequencing in a study of T cell repertoires in cytomegalovirus infection. Study in general: Recently identified HLA-C-restricted CMV epitopes were used, and well-studied HLA-B-restricted CMV epitopes were used as well.

This clonotype was recorded many times. Its antigen is unknown. Findings and limits, study-wide: CMV-specific HLA-C-restricted TCR beta clonotypes dominated the ex vivo response.

V shed 5 bases and J shed 1 base, with 11 bases lying between them. Germline CDR1 SGHVS, CDR2 FQNEAQ. This CDR3 is 14 amino acids long. TCRdb reprocessed the reads via MiXCR and lists one record per CDR3 protein. The data contain roughly 340,000 distinct CDR3 sequences, almost 30% of them seen just once; the ten biggest clones take up approximately 20%. The source is a human donor in good health (CMV status not recorded). Some clones in this sample may be carry-over from other donors' samples. This chain links TRBV7-8 with TRBJ1-1, with D unclear. This material consisted of cultured PBMCs, taken from culture after CMV antigen stimulation. CDR3 nucleotide sequence: TGTGCCAGCAGCACGGTCCGGAGGAACACTGAAGCTTTCTTT. This gives the protein CASSTVRRNTEAFF.